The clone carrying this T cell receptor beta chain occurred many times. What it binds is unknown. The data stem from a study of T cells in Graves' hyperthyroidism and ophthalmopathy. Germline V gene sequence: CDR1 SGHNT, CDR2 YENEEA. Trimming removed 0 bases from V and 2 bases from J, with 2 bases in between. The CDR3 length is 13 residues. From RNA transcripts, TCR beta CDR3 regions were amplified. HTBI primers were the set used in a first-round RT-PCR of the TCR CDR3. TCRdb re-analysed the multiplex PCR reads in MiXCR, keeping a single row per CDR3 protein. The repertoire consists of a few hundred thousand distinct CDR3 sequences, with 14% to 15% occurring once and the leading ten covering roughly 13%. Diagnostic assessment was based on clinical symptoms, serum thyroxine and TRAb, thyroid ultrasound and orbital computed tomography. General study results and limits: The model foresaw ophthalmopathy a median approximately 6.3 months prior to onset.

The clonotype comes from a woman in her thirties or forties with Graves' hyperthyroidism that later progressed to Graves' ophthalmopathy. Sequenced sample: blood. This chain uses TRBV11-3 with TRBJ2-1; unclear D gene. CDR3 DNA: TGTGCCAGCAGCTTAGAACCCTACAATGAGCAGTTCTTC. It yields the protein CASSLEPYNEQFF.